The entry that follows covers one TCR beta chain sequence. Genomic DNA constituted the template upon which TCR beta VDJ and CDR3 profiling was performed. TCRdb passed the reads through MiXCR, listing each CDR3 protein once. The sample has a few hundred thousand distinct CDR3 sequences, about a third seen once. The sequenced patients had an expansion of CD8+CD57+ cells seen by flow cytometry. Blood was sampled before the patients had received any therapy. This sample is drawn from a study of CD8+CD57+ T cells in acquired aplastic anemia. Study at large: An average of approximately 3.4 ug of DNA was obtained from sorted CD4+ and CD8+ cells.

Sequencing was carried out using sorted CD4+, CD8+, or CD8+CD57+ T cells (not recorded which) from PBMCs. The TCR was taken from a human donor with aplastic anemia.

The CDR3 here is CASSPGDPKRETQYF. CDR3 nucleotide sequence: TGTGCCAGCAGCCCCGGGGACCCGAAGAGGGAGACCCAGTACTTC. J is TRBJ2-5 and V is TRBV5-8, with D perhaps assigned TRBD1 or TRBD2 (5 bases each). The CDR3 length is 15 residues. Germline CDR1 and CDR2: SGHTS and YDEGEE. Trimming cost V 4 bases and J 5 bases, with 18 bases left between them.